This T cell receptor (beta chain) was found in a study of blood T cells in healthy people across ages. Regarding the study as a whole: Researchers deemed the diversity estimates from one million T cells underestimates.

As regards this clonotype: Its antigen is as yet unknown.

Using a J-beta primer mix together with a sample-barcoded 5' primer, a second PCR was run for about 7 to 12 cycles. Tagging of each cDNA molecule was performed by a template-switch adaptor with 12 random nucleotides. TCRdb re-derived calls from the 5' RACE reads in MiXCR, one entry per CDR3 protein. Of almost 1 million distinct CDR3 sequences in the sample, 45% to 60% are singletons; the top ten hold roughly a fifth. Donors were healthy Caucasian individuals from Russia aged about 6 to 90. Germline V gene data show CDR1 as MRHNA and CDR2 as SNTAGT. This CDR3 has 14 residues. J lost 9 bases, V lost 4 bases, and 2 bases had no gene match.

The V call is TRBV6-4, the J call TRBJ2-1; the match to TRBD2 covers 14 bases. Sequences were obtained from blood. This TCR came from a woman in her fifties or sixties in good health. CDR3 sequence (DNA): TGTGCCAGCAGTGGACTAGCGGGAGGGTTTGAGCAGTTCTTC. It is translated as CASSGLAGGFEQFF.